Here is one T cell receptor beta chain with its context. V lost 3 bases, J lost 5 bases, and 8 bases stayed unmatched. This CDR3 is 17 amino acids long. The V gene's germline CDR1 is SGHTA and CDR2 FQGNSA. The assay was immunoSEQ multiplex PCR, and TCRdb's table has in-frame clones only and misses some. The data contain about 28,000 clones, 92% of them singletons. This record comes from a study of T cell changes during pregnancy in multiple sclerosis. The chain combines TRBV7-2 with TRBJ2-1; 12 bases match TRBD2. The source material was peripheral blood, sampled in the first trimester of pregnancy. The receptor's source is a female donor in good health, enrolled as a control in a pregnancy study. The CDR3 region is CASSLTSGSGAHNEQFF. The CDR3 nucleotides read TGTGCCAGCAGCTTGACTAGCGGGAGTGGGGCCCACAATGAGCAGTTCTTC.